Here is one T cell receptor beta chain with its context. The antigen is not known. Scientists recovered RNA and DNA together from around 20-30 mg of unsorted bulk tissue. This sample was taken from a study of tumor-infiltrating lymphocytes in primary liver carcinoma. Total RNA amounting to around 530 ng was the source from which TCR beta cDNA was made with a constant-region primer. TCR beta libraries came from three nested multiplex PCR rounds using slightly modified ARM-PCR. Each of the first two PCR rounds ran approximately 11 cycles with TRBV1-TRBV30 forward and C-beta reverse primers. TCRdb ran MiXCR on the multiplex PCR reads and lists one entry per CDR3 protein. The repertoire holds approximately 110,000 distinct CDR3 sequences, with 64% as singletons. Germline CDR1 and CDR2: SGHRS and YFSETQ. The CDR3 is made up of 15 amino acids. Points from the study as a whole: Blood's top-250-clone fraction was significantly lower than that of tumors (p = 0.039).

The sample taken for sequencing was liver tumor tissue from sampling region 3. Noted subset: tumor region T3, left-lateral pole. The clonotype originates from a woman aged 55-69 years with primary liver carcinoma and hepatitis B virus infection. This chain links TRBV5-1 with TRBJ2-3; D uncertain. The J call may be in error: the DNA end matches TRBJ1-5 better. Here the CDR3 reads CASSLVASGYFAQHF. Written as DNA, the CDR3 is TGCGCCAGCAGCTTGGTGGCTAGCGGCTACTTTGCGCAGCATTTT.